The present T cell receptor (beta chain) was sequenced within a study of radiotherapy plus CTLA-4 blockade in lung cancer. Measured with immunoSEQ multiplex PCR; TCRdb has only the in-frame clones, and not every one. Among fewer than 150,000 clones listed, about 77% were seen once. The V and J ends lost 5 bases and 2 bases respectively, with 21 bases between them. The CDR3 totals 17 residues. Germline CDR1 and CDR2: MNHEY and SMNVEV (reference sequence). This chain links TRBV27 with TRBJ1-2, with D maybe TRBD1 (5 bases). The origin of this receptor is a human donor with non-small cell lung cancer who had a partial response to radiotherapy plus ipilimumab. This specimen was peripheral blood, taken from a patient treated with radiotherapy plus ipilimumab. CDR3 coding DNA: TGTGCCAGCAGTCCCGTCGACACGGGGGTTATGAACTATGGCTACACCTTC. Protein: CASSPVDTGVMNYGYTF.